This paragraph reports one T cell receptor (beta chain). The data were produced by immunoSEQ multiplex PCR, yet TCRdb's version contains in-frame clones alone and is incomplete. The sample gives about 280,000 clones, around 88% of which show up once; about 5.7% is in the top ten. This sample was taken from a study of blood T cell repertoires in COVID-19. Source material: PBMCs or T cells enriched from blood (not recorded which). This TCR derives from a woman aged 40 to 50 who had recovered from COVID-19.

The CDR3 loop is CASSLAGVNGEQYF. CDR3 coding DNA: TGCGCCAGCAGCTTGGCCGGGGTCAATGGGGAGCAGTACTTC. V usage is TRBV5-1 and J usage is TRBJ2-7; tentative D call: TRBD2 (5 bases). The germline V gene encodes CDR1 SGHRS and CDR2 YFSETQ. This CDR3 comprises 14 residues. V was shortened by 0 bases and J by 7 bases, with 14 bases between the two germline ends.